This T cell receptor beta chain was recorded in a study of cytomegalovirus exposure and HLA in healthy donors. Whole-study results and caveats: In an earlier analysis, about 87% or about 30%: the productive usage of most TCR beta V segments. The availability of immune exposure information extended only to CMV serostatus.

In regard to this clone: Its antigen is unidentified.

The length of the CDR3 is 14 residues. The germline V gene encodes CDR1 WSHSY and CDR2 SAAADI. The V end was cut by 2 bases, the J end by 3 bases, with 10 bases between. PCR involved 60 Vbeta and 13 Jbeta primers. Study processing details: It was a later analysis that counted roughly 80 million unique TCR beta chains, of which 9.5 million to 14 million were shared. Libraries were prepared by immunoSEQ multiplex PCR; TCRdb keeps only in-frame clonotypes and omits some of them. The DNA was the basis for D and trimming; V, J and clone size are from that table. The table has 100,000 to 150,000 clones, around 77% seen once; the top ten hold roughly 6%.

This receptor was obtained from a man between 18 and 29 years old in good health and CMV-seropositive. Material for sequencing was PBMCs. The chain employs TRBV10-2 and TRBJ1-1; D is perhaps TRBD1 (5 bases). The CDR3, as DNA: TGCGCCAGCAGTGAGGGCAGGGTGGACACTGAAGCTTTCTTT. Protein: CASSEGRVDTEAFF.